This record looks at one T cell receptor beta chain sequence and its context. Antigen specificity is unknown. These data are taken from a study of response to subunit inactivated influenza vaccine. TCRdb used MiXCR to reprocess the RT-PCR reads, holding one entry per CDR3 protein. This repertoire shows hundreds of thousands of distinct CDR3 sequences, 14% found once; its top ten account for less than 8.5%. V gave up 11 bases and J gave up 1 base, with 12 bases separating them. The CDR3 has 13 amino acids. The V gene's germline CDR1 is MNHNY and CDR2 SVGAGI (reference sequence). Findings of the study overall: Researchers suggested that each seasonal influenza vaccination recruits few new T cells.

The TCR sequence derives from a middle-aged man who received an inactivated influenza vaccine. This sequence joins TRBV6-6 and TRBJ1-5, with D uncertain. The sequencing used PBMCs from blood, collected 14 to 15 days before vaccination. The DNA for the CDR3 is TGTGCCGGATCAGGCGGGAGCAATCAGCCCCAGCATTTT. Translating gives CAGSGGSNQPQHF.